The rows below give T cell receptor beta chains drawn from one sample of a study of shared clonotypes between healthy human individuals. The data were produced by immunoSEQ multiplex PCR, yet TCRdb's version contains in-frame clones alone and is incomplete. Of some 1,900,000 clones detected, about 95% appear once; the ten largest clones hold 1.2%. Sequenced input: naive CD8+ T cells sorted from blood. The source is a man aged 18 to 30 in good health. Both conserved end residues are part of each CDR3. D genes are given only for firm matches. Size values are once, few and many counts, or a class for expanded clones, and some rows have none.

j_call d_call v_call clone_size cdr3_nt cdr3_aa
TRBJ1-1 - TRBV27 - TGTGCCAGCAGTTTAGGCTTTGGGGCTGAAGCTTTCTTT CASSLGFGAEAFF
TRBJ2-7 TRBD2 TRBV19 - TGTGCCAGTAGCGCCGGGACTAGCGGGAGTACATCCTACGAGCAGTACTTC CASSAGTSGSTSYEQYF
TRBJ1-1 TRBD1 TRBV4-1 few TGCGCCAGCAGCCGCGGACAGGGGGCGAGCACTGAAGCTTTCTTT CASSRGQGASTEAFF
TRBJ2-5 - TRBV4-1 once TGCGCCAGCAGCCAATGGATGGGGAAAGAGACCCAGTACTTC CASSQWMGKETQYF
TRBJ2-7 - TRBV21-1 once TGTGCCAGCACCAAGTGGGGCAGTTGGTACGAGCAGTACTTC CASTKWGSWYEQYF
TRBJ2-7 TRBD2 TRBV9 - TGTGCCAGCAGCGTAGTCCCTAGCGGGGCCTACGAGCAGTACTTC CASSVVPSGAYEQYF
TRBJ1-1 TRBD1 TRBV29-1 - TGCAGCGTTGACGAGACAGGGACCACTGAAGCTTTCTTT CSVDETGTTEAFF
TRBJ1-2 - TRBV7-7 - TGTGCTAGCAGCCCACAGGGACCCTATGGCTACACCTTC CASSPQGPYGYTF
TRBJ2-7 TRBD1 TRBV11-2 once TGTGCCAGCAGCTCCCCGGGACAGGGGCTCTACGAGCAGTACTTC CASSSPGQGLYEQYF
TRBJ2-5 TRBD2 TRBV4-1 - TGCGCCAGCAGCCTGGGACTAGCGGCCCAAGAGACCCAGTACTTC CASSLGLAAQETQYF
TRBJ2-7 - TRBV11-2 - TGTGCCAGCAGCTTAGAGGCCGCCACCTCCTACGAGCAGTACTTC CASSLEAATSYEQYF
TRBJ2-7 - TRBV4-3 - TGCGCCAGCAGCCAGGATTGGACAGCAACTACCTACGAGCAGTACTTC CASSQDWTATTYEQYF
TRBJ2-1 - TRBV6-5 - TGTGCCAGCAGCCCACCTGGGCCTTCGCAGTTCTTC CASSPPGPSQFF
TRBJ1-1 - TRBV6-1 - TGTGCCAGCAGTGAAGCGCTTCAGGGATGGGACACTGAAGCTTTCTTT CASSEALQGWDTEAFF
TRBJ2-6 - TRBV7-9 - TGTGCCAGCAGCTCCCTCTCCGTACTAGCTGGGGCCAACGTCCTGACTTTC CASSSLSVLAGANVLTF
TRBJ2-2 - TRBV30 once TGTGCCTGGAGTATAGCGGATGTGAACACCGGGGAGCTGTTTTTT CAWSIADVNTGELFF
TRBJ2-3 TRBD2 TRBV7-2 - TGTGCCAGCAGATTAACTAGCGGGAGTGCAGATACGCAGTATTTT CASRLTSGSADTQYF
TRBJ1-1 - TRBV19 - TGTGCCAGTAGTGCAACATTCACTGAAGCTTTCTTT CASSATFTEAFF
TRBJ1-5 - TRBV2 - TGTGCCAGCAGTGGGGGGCCCGAGAGCAATCAGCCCCAGCATTTT CASSGGPESNQPQHF
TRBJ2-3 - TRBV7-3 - TGTGCCAGCAGCTTACTGGGGGGTTCAGATACGCAGTATTTT CASSLLGGSDTQYF
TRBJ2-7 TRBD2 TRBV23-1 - TGCGCCAGCAGTCCAGCAAAGCGGGGCTTCTCCTACGAGCAGTACTTC CASSPAKRGFSYEQYF
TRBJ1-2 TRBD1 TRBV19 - TGTGCCAGTAGCCTCGACAGGGGTGCCTACACCTTC CASSLDRGAYTF
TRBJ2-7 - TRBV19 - TGTGCCAGTAGTATATGGGGGAGCGAGCAGTACTTC CASSIWGSEQYF
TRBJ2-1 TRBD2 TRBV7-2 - TGTGCCAGCAGCATAGGTAGCGGGAGACCCGTTGATGAGCAGTTCTTC CASSIGSGRPVDEQFF
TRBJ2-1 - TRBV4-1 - TGCGCCAGCAGCCAAGATGGCGGCAGCTCCTACAATGAGCAGTTCTTC CASSQDGGSSYNEQFF
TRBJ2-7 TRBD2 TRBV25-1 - TGTGCCAGCAGTGAGTTCAGCGGGAGCTCTGGCTACGAGCAGTACTTC CASSEFSGSSGYEQYF
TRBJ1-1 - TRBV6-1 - TGTGCCAGCAGTGCCCACTCGACAGGAAATACTGAAGCTTTCTTT CASSAHSTGNTEAFF
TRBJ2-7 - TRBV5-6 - TGTGCCAGCAGCTTGGGCCCGGGGGCTGGAAACGAGCAGTACTTC CASSLGPGAGNEQYF
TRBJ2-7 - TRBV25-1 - TGTGCCAGCACCGGGGGCAGGGCCGAGCAGTACTTC CASTGGRAEQYF
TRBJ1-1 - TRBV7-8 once TGTGCCAGCAGCCATACAAAGGCCGCTGAGGGCACTGAAGCTTTCTTT CASSHTKAAEGTEAFF